The clone carrying this T cell receptor (beta chain) has just one count. Some clones are missing from TCRdb's copy, which holds only in-frame ones; the method was immunoSEQ multiplex PCR. The repertoire holds some 8,000 clones, about nine tenths seen once, with about 15% in the top ten. V lost 0 bases to trimming and J lost 6 bases, with 17 bases between them. This CDR3 contains 15 residues. Germline CDR1 reads GTSNPN; CDR2 reads SVGIG (reference sequence). The treatment denotes: randomized to nivolumab then ipilimumab (arm A) or the reverse (arm B). Live CD3+CD8+ CD19− CD56− cells were sorted from PBMCs. The sample comes from a study of sequential checkpoint blockade in melanoma.

This specimen consisted of CD8+ T cells sorted from blood (inferred from file names), obtained from a patient given nivolumab and ipilimumab in sequence. This sequence joins TRBV30 and TRBJ1-2, with D possibly being TRBD1 (5 bases). The TCR sequence derives from a human donor with melanoma. The CDR3 protein is CAWSVPALPGDGYTF. CDR3 coding DNA: TGTGCCTGGAGTGTACCGGCCTTACCGGGGGATGGCTACACCTTC.